This T cell receptor (beta chain) was documented in a study of blood T cell repertoires in COVID-19. Libraries were prepared by immunoSEQ multiplex PCR; TCRdb keeps only in-frame clonotypes and omits some of them. The sample lists about 300,000 clones, approximately 88% seen once, with almost 1.5% in the top ten. The V end lost 5 bases, the J end lost 0 bases, and 15 bases lay between the germline ends. Germline V lookup: CDR1 LNHDA, CDR2 SQIVND (reference sequence). The length of the CDR3 is 16 residues. Enrolled during active infection, Seattle patients were then followed longitudinally. The chain has TRBV19 and TRBJ2-3, with D possibly matching TRBD1 (6 bases). The sequenced sample was peripheral blood. This TCR was sampled from a human donor with COVID-19, enrolled during active disease. The donor label of this sample is uncertain. The CDR3 nucleotides are TGTGCCAGTAGTGCCCGCCGGCAGGGGAGCACAGATACGCAGTATTTT. Protein sequence: CASSARRQGSTDTQYF.